This T cell receptor beta chain was identified during a study of blood T cell repertoires in COVID-19. Data came from immunoSEQ multiplex PCR; TCRdb stores just in-frame clones and leaves some out. Of about 34,000 clones detected, over 75% appear once; the ten largest clones hold more than 13%. Germline lookup yields CDR1 MNHNY and CDR2 SVGAGI (reference sequence). CDR3 length: 16 residues. J was trimmed by 5 bases and V by 7 bases; bases with no gene match: 14. V is TRBV6-6 and J is TRBJ2-3, with 8 bases identical to TRBD1. Sequencing was performed on peripheral blood. This receptor was taken from a man in his sixties with active COVID-19. The DNA of the CDR3 is TGTGCCAGCAATTATTTGGGTGGACAGGGCAGAGATACGCAGTATTTT. Protein sequence: CASNYLGGQGRDTQYF.